Below, 12 T cell receptor beta chains from the same sample are listed, as sequenced in a study of T cells expressing NK-cell markers. TCRdb re-called the 5' RACE reads, yielding one record per CDR3 amino acid sequence without DNA. The table for this sample gives 200,000 to 300,000 distinct CDR3 sequences. Sequencing was performed on blood T cells: a sorted CD56 or NKG2C T cell subset, CD4+ or CD8+ T cells, or bulk PBMC T cells (not recorded which). The receptors stem from a woman aged 18 to 69 in good health.

The J gene is TRBJ2-3, the V gene TRBV7-2. Germline CDR1 reads SGHTA; CDR2 reads FQGNSA. The CDR3 runs to 14 residues. CDR3 loop: CASSLSYSTDTQYF.

The chain employs TRBV20-1 and TRBJ2-7; no DNA is available, so the TRBD1 call from TCRdb remains unchecked. The CDR3 covers 11 residues. From germline, CDR1 is DFQATT and CDR2 SNEGSKA (reference sequence). The CDR3 sequence: CSASAGYEQYF.

This chain uses TRBV20-1 with TRBJ2-2; TCRdb picks TRBD2, but there is no DNA to check that call. The CDR3 length is 18 residues. The germline CDR1 and CDR2 sequences are DFQATT and SNEGSKA (reference sequence). CDR3 residues: CSARDLTSGSVYTGELFF.

V gene TRBV12-3 or TRBV12-4 combines with J gene TRBJ1-3; the TRBD1 assignment by TCRdb is unverifiable without DNA. The CDR3 totals 14 residues. The CDR3 region is CASSLVDSGNTIYF.

The chain recombines TRBV10-3 with TRBJ1-2; the D call from TCRdb, TRBD1, cannot be confirmed without DNA. CDR3 size: 14 residues. CDR1 is ENHRY, CDR2 SYGVKD, per germline. The CDR3 is CAINRQGATGGYTF.

The chain carries TRBV20-1 and TRBJ2-7; TCRdb's D call of TRBD2 is untestable without DNA. In germline, CDR1 is DFQATT, CDR2 SNEGSKA (reference sequence). The CDR3 loop spans 15 amino acids. The CDR3 region is CSALQDSGSPYEQYF.

V usage is TRBV29-1 and J usage is TRBJ2-3; TCRdb's assignment of TRBD1 cannot be checked, as there is no DNA. Germline CDR1 reads SQVTM; CDR2 reads ANQGSEA. This CDR3 has 12 amino acids. Here the CDR3 reads CSVPQGTDTQYF.

The chain employs TRBV6-2 or TRBV6-3 and TRBJ2-1; TCRdb gives TRBD2 as the D gene, but with no DNA this cannot be confirmed. This CDR3 contains 12 residues. The germline V gene has CDR1 MNHEY and CDR2 SVGEGT. The CDR3 region is CASRRTSGEQFF.

This chain connects TRBV29-1 to TRBJ2-3; TCRdb picks TRBD1, but there is no DNA to check that call. CDR3 length equals 12 residues. CDR1 is SQVTM, CDR2 ANQGSEA, per germline. CDR3 amino acids: CSGDGSTDTQYF.

V usage is TRBV7-9 and J usage is TRBJ2-1; TCRdb's D gene call, TRBD2, goes unchecked for lack of DNA. The CDR3 has 17 residues. Germline V gene data show CDR1 as SEHNR and CDR2 as FQNEAQ (reference sequence). The CDR3 loop reads CASSLVGAGGIYNEQFF.

The V gene is TRBV5-1, the J gene TRBJ2-3; TCRdb's D call, TRBD1, is unchecked because there is no DNA. The germline CDR1 and CDR2 sequences are SGHRS and YFSETQ. The CDR3 is made up of 14 amino acids. The CDR3 loop is CASSLGDPEEYQYF.

The chain combines TRBV12-3 or TRBV12-4 with TRBJ2-3; TCRdb's assignment of TRBD1 cannot be checked, as there is no DNA. The CDR3 is made up of 16 amino acids. CDR3 sequence reads: CASSAQGVTSTDTQYF.